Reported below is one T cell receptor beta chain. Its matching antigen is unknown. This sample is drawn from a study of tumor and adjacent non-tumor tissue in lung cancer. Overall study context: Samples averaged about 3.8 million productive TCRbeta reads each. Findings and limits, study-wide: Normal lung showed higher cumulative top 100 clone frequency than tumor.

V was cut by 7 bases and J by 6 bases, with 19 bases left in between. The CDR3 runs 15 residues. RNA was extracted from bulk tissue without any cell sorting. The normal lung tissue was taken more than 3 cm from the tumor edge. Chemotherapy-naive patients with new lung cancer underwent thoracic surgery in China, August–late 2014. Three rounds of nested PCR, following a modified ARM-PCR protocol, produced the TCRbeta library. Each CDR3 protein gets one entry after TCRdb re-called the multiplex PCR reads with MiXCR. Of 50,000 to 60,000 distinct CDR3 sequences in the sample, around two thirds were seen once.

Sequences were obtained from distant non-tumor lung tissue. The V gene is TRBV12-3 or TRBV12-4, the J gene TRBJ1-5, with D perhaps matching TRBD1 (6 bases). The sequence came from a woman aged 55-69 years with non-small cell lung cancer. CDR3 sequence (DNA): TGTGCCAGCACCCCAACAGGGAAGCAAAGTCAGCCCCAGCATTTT. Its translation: CASTPTGKQSQPQHF.